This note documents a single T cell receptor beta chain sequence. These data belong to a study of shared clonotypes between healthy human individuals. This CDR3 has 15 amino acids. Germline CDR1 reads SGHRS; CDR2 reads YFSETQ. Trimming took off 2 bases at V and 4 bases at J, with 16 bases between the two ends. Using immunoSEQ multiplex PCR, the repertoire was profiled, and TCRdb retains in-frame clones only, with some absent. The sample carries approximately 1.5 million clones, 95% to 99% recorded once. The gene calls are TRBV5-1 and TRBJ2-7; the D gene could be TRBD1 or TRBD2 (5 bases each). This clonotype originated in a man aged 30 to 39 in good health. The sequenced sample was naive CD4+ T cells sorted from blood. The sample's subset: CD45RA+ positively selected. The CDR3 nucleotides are TGCGCCAGCAGCTTCCACCCGGGGACCCCGTACGAGCAGTACTTC. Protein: CASSFHPGTPYEQYF.